These T cell receptor beta chains were read from a single sample in a study of human T cells and chemical hapten exposure. TCRdb used MiXCR to reprocess the RACE reads, holding one entry per CDR3 protein. The table includes some 150,000 distinct CDR3 sequences, roughly 12% detected once. The sample was whole blood, taken in connection with sensitization to the hapten diphenylcyclopropenone (DPC). The origin of the receptors is a woman in her 50s with alopecia areata. Some clones in this sample may be carry-over from other donors' samples. Both conserved end residues are part of each CDR3. The D gene is left open where the match is weak. For some rows the clone size is stated as once, few or many, or as a class when expanded; others skip it.

d_gene	abundance	v_gene	j_gene	CDR3nt	CDR3aa
TRBD2	.	TRBV14	TRBJ2-3	TGTGCCAGCAGCCAAGATCAAAGCGGGACTAGCGGGAGGTTTGGAGATACGCAGTATTTT	CASSQDQSGTSGRFGDTQYF
TRBD2	few	TRBV10-3	TRBJ2-1	TGTGCCATCAGTGATCTCGGGACTAGCGGGACCCACAATGAGCAGTTCTTC	CAISDLGTSGTHNEQFF
.	many	TRBV7-3	TRBJ2-7	TGTGCCAGCAGCTTAGCCCCAGCCTCATCCGAGCAGTACTTC	CASSLAPASSEQYF
.	many	TRBV20-1	TRBJ1-1	TGCAGTGCTAGACCGACAGTCAGCGGCACTGAAGCTTTCTTT	CSARPTVSGTEAFF
.	.	TRBV29-1	TRBJ2-2	TGCAGCGTCTCCCTGGCCAACACCGGGGAGCTGTTTTTT	CSVSLANTGELFF
.	few	TRBV29-1	TRBJ2-5	TGCAGCGTTGTGGGCCCTTCAGTGACCCAGTACTTC	CSVVGPSVTQYF
.	.	TRBV7-9	TRBJ1-1	TGTGCCAGCAGCTTATATAAAAACACTGAAGCTTTCTTT	CASSLYKNTEAFF
.	few	TRBV3-1	TRBJ2-2	TGTGCCAGCAGCCCAGGGGGGAAAAAAACCGGGGAGCTGTTTTTT	CASSPGGKKTGELFF
.	few	TRBV5-1	TRBJ2-3	TGCGCCAGCAGCGTGGGAACCACGGGTCCCCTGGGCACAGATACGCAGTATTTT	CASSVGTTGPLGTDTQYF
.	few	TRBV7-9	TRBJ1-3	TGTGCCAGCAGCTTAGCTGGCCAGGTCAGTGGAAACACCATATATTTT	CASSLAGQVSGNTIYF
TRBD2	.	TRBV4-3	TRBJ2-2	TGCGCCAGCAGCCAGCAGCGGGAGGGCCCCGGGGAGCTGTTTTTT	CASSQQREGPGELFF
.	.	TRBV5-1	TRBJ2-1	TGCGCCAGCAGCTCCGTCGGGGGCGAGCAGTTCTTC	CASSSVGGEQFF
.	few	TRBV5-8	TRBJ1-1	TGTGCCAGCAGCTTGGGTACACCCATGAACACTGAAGCTTTCTTT	CASSLGTPMNTEAFF
.	many	TRBV6-2/TRBV6-3	TRBJ2-6	TGTGCCAGCAGTTACGGCGGGTCTGGGGCCAACGTCCTGACTTTC	CASSYGGSGANVLTF
TRBD1	many	TRBV11-2	TRBJ1-5	TGTGCCAGCAGCCCACGTCCGGGACAGGGAAACCAGCCCCAGCATTTT	CASSPRPGQGNQPQHF
TRBD2	many	TRBV20-1	TRBJ2-7	TGCAGTGCTGCTCAGGGACTAGCTTCCTACGAGCAGTACTTC	CSAAQGLASYEQYF
.	many	TRBV7-2	TRBJ2-1	TGTGCCAGCAGCTTAGCGGCTAATGAGCAGTTCTTC	CASSLAANEQFF
.	few	TRBV20-1	TRBJ2-7	TGCAGTGCTAGAGGGAACTTCCTTTCCTACGAGCAGTACTTC	CSARGNFLSYEQYF
TRBD2	few	TRBV12-3/TRBV12-4	TRBJ2-7	TGTGCCAGCAGTTGGACTAGCGGGCCCTACGAGCAGTACTTC	CASSWTSGPYEQYF
.	.	TRBV7-2	TRBJ2-1	TGTGCCAGCAGCTTATGGGTTATCGGCCGGGACCAAAAGGTCGATGAGCAGTTCTTC	CASSLWVIGRDQKVDEQFF
TRBD2	.	TRBV3-1	TRBJ2-3	TGTGCCAGCAGCCAAGGAGGGCGGGAGTCGGATACGCAGTATTTT	CASSQGGRESDTQYF
.	few	TRBV12-3/TRBV12-4	TRBJ1-1	TGTGCCAGCCGTCACAGGGATTGGTACACTGAAGCCCTCTTT	CASRHRDWYTEALF